This passage covers 27 T cell receptor beta chains from one sample sequenced in a study of post-analysis software for immune sequencing data. Study-wide results and caveats: Elevated frequency relative to controls characterized four or five TRBV segments in patients, TRBV5-6, TRBV5-1 and TRBV20-1 among them.

Their antigen targets remain unknown. The TCR beta cDNA libraries carried unique molecular identifiers. From the PCR reads, TCRdb called clonotypes with MiXCR, one entry per CDR3 protein. The sample holds 650,000 to 850,000 distinct CDR3 sequences, approximately 44% seen once. Sequenced material: blood. The receptors were sampled from a girl aged 10 to 17 with multiple sclerosis.

The chain carries TRBV28 and TRBJ2-4; 8 positions agree with TRBD2. This CDR3 is 18 amino acids long. V shed 5 bases and J 0 bases; nucleotides not matched to a gene: 12. Germline CDR1 reads MDHEN; CDR2 reads SYDVKM. The CDR3 reads CASSPPSRGALAKNIQYF. CDR3 nucleotides: TGTGCCAGCAGTCCCCCTTCGCGGGGGGCCCTAGCCAAAAACATTCAGTACTTC. Based on the CDR3 plus reference TRBV28 and TRBJ2-4, the full variable domain is DVKVTQSSRYLVKRTGEKVFLECVQDMDHENMFWYRQDPGLGLRLIYFSYDVKMKEKGDIPEGYSVSREKKERFSLILESASTNQTSMYLCASSPPSRGALAKNIQYFGAGTRLSVL.

The chain links TRBV4-2 to TRBJ2-1; TRBD2 agrees at 7 bases. Germline loops: CDR1 LGHNA, CDR2 YNFKEQ. The CDR3 loop spans 15 amino acids. The J segment lost 5 bases and the V segment lost 0 bases, leaving 4 bases of the junction unmatched. The CDR3 spells CASSQDTAGDNEQFF. Here the CDR3 DNA reads TGTGCCAGCAGCCAAGATACGGCGGGAGACAATGAGCAGTTCTTC.

The V gene is TRBV5-1, the J gene TRBJ1-1; maybe TRBD1 (5 bases). CDR1 is SGHRS, CDR2 YFSETQ, per germline. Trimming removed 4 bases from V and 4 bases from J, with 14 bases in between. This CDR3 region has 14 residues. The CDR3 region has the DNA TGCGCCAGCAGCCCCGCTGGGGGTCCCACTGAAGCTTTCTTT. Translated, it gives CASSPAGGPTEAFF.

This clonotype was recorded a few times. The DNA of the CDR3 is TGTGCCAGCAGTGAATGGGGGACTGGAGAGCAGTACTTC. This translates into CASSEWGTGEQYF. The V and J genes are TRBV25-1 and TRBJ2-5; maybe TRBD2 (6 bases). This CDR3 spans 13 amino acids. Trimming pared 1 base from V and 11 bases from J, leaving 14 bases between. Germline V gene sequence: CDR1 MGHDK, CDR2 SYGVNS.

This clonotype was seen more than once but under ten times. The gene calls are TRBV29-1 and TRBJ1-1; the D is unclear. The CDR3 loop spans 8 amino acids. V lost 3 bases and J lost 10, with 3 bases in between. The germline V gene has CDR1 SQVTM and CDR2 ANQGSEA. The CDR3 sequence: CSVDLAFF. CDR3 DNA sequence: TGCAGCGTTGATCTAGCTTTCTTT.

The chain carries TRBV27 and TRBJ1-5; D unclear. Germline-derived CDR1 and CDR2 are MNHEY and SMNVEV (reference sequence). The CDR3 runs 15 residues. Trimming took 5 bases from V and 0 from J, leaving 11 bases between them. In nucleotides, the CDR3 is TGTGCCAGCAGTCCTAGTCCTTATAGCAATCAGCCCCAGCATTTT. Translation: CASSPSPYSNQPQHF.

The chain is built from TRBV15 and TRBJ2-4, with TRBD2 identical over 7 bases. Looked up from germline, CDR1 is LNHNV and CDR2 is YYDKDF (reference sequence). The CDR3 sequence is 16 residues long. The V gene end was trimmed by 1 base and the J gene end by 13 bases; junction bases not matched to a gene: 16. The CDR3: CATSRVLSSGYNEQYF. The CDR3 DNA sequence: TGTGCCACCAGCAGAGTCTTGTCTAGCGGATACAATGAGCAGTACTTC.

The rearrangement links TRBV5-6 to TRBJ1-2, with D possibly TRBD1 on 5 matching bases. V dropped 3 bases and J dropped 4 bases, with 19 bases sitting between them. The CDR3 sequence is 16 residues long. CDR1 is SGHDT and CDR2 is YYEEEE in the germline V gene. CDR3: CASSSITTGTSYGYTF. DNA of the CDR3: TGTGCCAGCAGCTCAATAACAACCGGGACCAGCTATGGCTACACCTTC.

The V call is TRBV6-2 or TRBV6-3, the J call TRBJ2-7, with D unresolved. The germline gives CDR1 MNHEY, CDR2 SVGEGT. The CDR3 loop spans 17 amino acids. V lost 1 base and J lost 4, with 20 bases in between. The CDR3 protein is CASSYLSLLELGYEQYF. The CDR3 DNA sequence: TGTGCCAGCAGTTACTTGTCGTTGCTCGAGCTGGGTTACGAGCAGTACTTC.

This rearrangement joins TRBV29-1 to TRBJ1-1; D remains ambiguous. The germline V gene has CDR1 SQVTM and CDR2 ANQGSEA. V was clipped by 6 bases and J by 3 bases, with 5 bases between them. The CDR3 runs 10 residues. CDR3 region: CSVSDTEAFF. The CDR3 nucleotides are TGCAGCGTCTCTGACACTGAAGCTTTCTTT.

V and J are TRBV3-1 and TRBJ2-1; D gene ambiguous. CDR3 length: 13 amino acids. Germline CDR1 LGHDT, CDR2 YNNKEL (reference sequence). The ends were cut back, 1 base at V and 9 bases at J, with 10 bases in the middle. The CDR3 nucleotides are TGTGCCAGCAGCCAAGCCGGGCTTGGTGAGCAGTTCTTC. Translated, it gives CASSQAGLGEQFF.

A few counts support this clonotype. The V and J genes are TRBV7-2 and TRBJ2-3; D uncertain. The CDR3 contains 14 residues. Trimming stripped 0 bases from V and 3 bases from J, with 7 bases between. Germline CDR1 SGHTA, CDR2 FQGNSA. The CDR3 DNA is TGTGCCAGCAGCTTAGCAGTGCCGACAGATACGCAGTATTTT. This encodes CASSLAVPTDTQYF.

This clonotype was seen a few times. The V gene is TRBV28, the J gene TRBJ2-5; 9 nucleotides agree with TRBD1. The closer fit of TRBJ2-7 to the DNA end suggests the J call may be wrong. Germline lookup yields CDR1 MDHEN and CDR2 SYDVKM. This CDR3 region has 14 residues. The CDR3: CASTRTGVTYEQYF. The CDR3 DNA reads as TGTGCCAGCACCAGGACAGGGGTCACCTACGAGCAGTACTTC.

This chain links TRBV4-3 with TRBJ2-1, with D perhaps matching TRBD2 (7 bases). V lost 3 bases and J 13 bases, leaving 19 bases between the germline ends. CDR1 and CDR2 (germline): LGHNA, YSLEER. This CDR3 contains 14 residues. The CDR3 spells CASSQRGGEETQFF. The CDR3, as DNA: TGCGCCAGCAGCCAGAGGGGGGGTGAAGAGACCCAGTTCTTC.

The chain is built from TRBV25-1 and TRBJ1-2; the D gene is possibly TRBD1 (5 bases). The CDR3 loop spans 14 amino acids. Trimming removed 6 bases from V and 2 bases from J, with 13 bases in between. CDR1 and CDR2 (germline): MGHDK, SYGVNS. The CDR3 coding sequence is TGTGCCAGCAGGGAGACAGCCTCGAACTATGGCTACACCTTC. It yields the protein CASRETASNYGYTF.

The V and J genes are TRBV7-9 and TRBJ2-6; TRBD1 or TRBD2 may be the D gene (6 bases each). CDR3 length: 17 residues. The V end was cut by 3 bases, the J end by 0 bases, with 12 bases between. Per the germline V gene, CDR1 is SEHNR and CDR2 is FQNEAQ (reference sequence). The CDR3 loop reads CASSFQGRSSGANVLTF. CDR3 coding DNA: TGTGCCAGCAGCTTTCAGGGGAGGTCCTCTGGGGCCAACGTCCTGACTTTC.

This clonotype was observed once. The chain combines TRBV5-1 with TRBJ2-7; TRBD2 matches at 11 bases. In germline, CDR1 is SGHRS, CDR2 YFSETQ. This CDR3 region has 17 residues. J gave up 1 base and V 2 bases, and 8 bases lay outside the gene matches. CDR3 sequence reads: CASSFGLAGGGSYEQYF. For the CDR3, the DNA is TGCGCCAGCAGCTTCGGCCTAGCGGGAGGCGGATCCTACGAGCAGTACTTC.

The count of this clonotype is one. This chain uses TRBV5-1 with TRBJ1-2; no definite D call. The V end was cut by 0 bases, the J end by 6 bases, with 9 bases between. Germline assignment: CDR1 SGHRS and CDR2 YFSETQ. The CDR3 totals 13 residues. The CDR3 region is CASSLVGWDGYTF. CDR3 nucleotides: TGCGCCAGCAGCTTGGTCGGTTGGGATGGCTACACCTTC.

The CDR3 reads CSATGEGETQYF. In DNA, the CDR3 is TGCAGTGCCACAGGGGAGGGAGAGACCCAGTACTTC. The V and J genes are TRBV20-1 and TRBJ2-5; D is possibly TRBD1 or TRBD2 (7 bases each). The CDR3 runs 12 residues. V was shortened by 6 bases and J by 4 bases, with 12 bases between the two germline ends. Germline lookup yields CDR1 DFQATT and CDR2 SNEGSKA (reference sequence).

This chain connects TRBV7-9 to TRBJ2-5; 10 bases match TRBD2. The CDR3 runs 14 residues. J was trimmed by 5 bases and V by 5 bases; bases with no gene match: 5. Germline V CDR1 and CDR2: SEHNR, FQNEAQ (reference sequence). Here the CDR3 DNA reads TGTGCCAGCAGCCCTAGCGGGAGTCATGAGACCCAGTACTTC. Protein product: CASSPSGSHETQYF. The complete variable domain, with remaining parts taken from reference TRBV7-9 and TRBJ2-5, reads DTGVSQNPRHKITKRGQNVTFRCDPISEHNRLYWYRQTLGQGPEFLTYFQNEAQLEKSRLLSDRFSAERPKGSFSTLEIQRTEQGDSAMYLCASSPSGSHETQYFGPGTRLLVL.

The genes are TRBV4-1 and TRBJ2-7, with D perhaps TRBD2 (6 bases). The length of the CDR3 is 15 residues. CDR1 is MGHRA and CDR2 is YSYEKL in the germline V gene. V was cut by 0 bases and J by 3 bases, with 12 bases left in between. The CDR3 reads CASSQDSRGVYEQYF. The CDR3 DNA is TGCGCCAGCAGCCAAGACTCGCGCGGGGTCTACGAGCAGTACTTC.

This chain connects TRBV20-1 to TRBJ1-2; D remains ambiguous. Trimming cost V 3 bases and J 6 bases, with 14 bases left between them. CDR1 and CDR2 from the germline V gene are DFQATT and SNEGSKA (reference sequence). CDR3 size: 13 residues. CDR3 DNA sequence: TGCAGTGCTAGGCAGAACCCCCTTCATGGCTACACCTTC. Amino acids: CSARQNPLHGYTF.

This clonotype was seen more than once but under ten times. The chain employs TRBV27 and TRBJ2-5, with 9 bases that match TRBD2. The J call may be in error: the DNA end matches TRBJ2-7 better. Germline V gives CDR1 MNHEY, CDR2 SMNVEV (reference sequence). The CDR3 extends over 16 amino acids. The CDR3 region is CASSLFRGRAPNEQYF. The CDR3 region has the DNA TGTGCCAGCAGTTTATTTCGCGGGAGGGCCCCGAACGAGCAGTACTTC.

This chain joins TRBV4-3 and TRBJ1-2, with no clear D. The CDR3 covers 14 residues. Germline-derived CDR1 and CDR2 are LGHNA and YSLEER. The V and J ends lost 1 base and 3 bases respectively, with 9 bases between them. The DNA of the CDR3 is TGCGCCAGCAGCCAAGCAGCGGAGGACTATGGCTACACCTTC. Translated: CASSQAAEDYGYTF.

This clonotype has more than one count but fewer than ten. This chain links TRBV4-2 with TRBJ2-7; the D gene is possibly TRBD1 (6 bases). The CDR3 extends over 14 amino acids. From germline, CDR1 is LGHNA and CDR2 YNFKEQ. V was shortened by 5 bases and J by 3 bases, with 14 bases between the two germline ends. The CDR3 DNA is TGTGCCAGCAGCAAAACAGGGATCCACTACGAGCAGTACTTC. Amino acids: CASSKTGIHYEQYF.

This chain connects TRBV3-1 to TRBJ2-4; 16 bases map to TRBD2. Trimming removed 1 base from V and 4 bases from J; junction bases left unmatched: 4. This CDR3 has 18 residues. Germline V gene lookup returns CDR1 LGHDT and CDR2 YNNKEL (reference sequence). Here the CDR3 DNA reads TGTGCCAGCAGCCAAGGGTCGGGACTAGCGGGAGGGAAAAACATTCAGTACTTC. Its translation is CASSQGSGLAGGKNIQYF. Full variable domain (remainder filled in from reference TRBV3-1 and TRBJ2-4): DTAVSQTPKYLVTQMGNDKSIKCEQNLGHDTMYWYKQDSKKFLKIMFSYNNKELIINETVPNRFSPKSPDKAHLNLHINSLELGDSAVYFCASSQGSGLAGGKNIQYFGAGTRLSVL.

The genes are TRBV19 and TRBJ2-5; 10 bases fit TRBD1. The assigned J gene may be wrong: the sequence end matches TRBJ2-7 better. The CDR3 runs to 14 residues. Germline V gene data show CDR1 as LNHDA and CDR2 as SQIVND (reference sequence). In nucleotides, the CDR3 is TGTGCCAGTAGTGCCGGGACAGGGGCTGGCGAGCAGTACTTC. It is translated as CASSAGTGAGEQYF.